Listed below are T cell receptor beta chains from one sample, sequenced in a study of control samples from healthy donors and cancer patients. Libraries were prepared by immunoSEQ multiplex PCR; TCRdb keeps only in-frame clonotypes and omits some of them. The sample consists of about 140,000 clones, 85% to 95% of them appearing once. The sample was blood. The receptors shown here come from a man between 40 and 49 years old in good health. CDR3s include the opening cysteine and the closing phenylalanine or tryptophan. The D gene is left open where the match is weak. Where a row states a size, it is once, few, many or the class of an expanded clone; other rows omit it.

TRBD2,TRBJ2-7,.,TRBV5-5,TGTGCCAGCAGCTTGCCGACTAGCGGGAGCGGGTACGAGCAGTACTTC,CASSLPTSGSGYEQYF
.,TRBJ1-6,.,TRBV27,TGTGCCAGCAGCCTCTTCGCAGGGAGCTCCTATAATTCACCCCTCCACTTT,CASSLFAGSSYNSPLHF
TRBD1,TRBJ2-5,.,TRBV2,TGTGCCAGCAGTTCAGGACAGGGGGCGGAGACCCAGTACTTC,CASSSGQGAETQYF
TRBD1,TRBJ1-2,.,TRBV3-1/TRBV3-2,TGTGCCAGCAGCGGGGACGCCCATGGTAGGGGGCAAGGCTACACCTTC,CASSGDAHGRGQGYTF
TRBD1,TRBJ1-2,.,TRBV11-2,TGTGCCAGCAGCTCTAACAGGGGGCCCAACTATGGCTACACCTTC,CASSSNRGPNYGYTF
.,TRBJ2-1,.,TRBV6-4,TGTGCCAGCAGTGCCCTCCCCTTGACGGGGGCTGGAAATGAGCAGTTCTTC,CASSALPLTGAGNEQFF
.,TRBJ1-2,.,TRBV27,TGTGCCAGCAGTTCAGGAGGTCATGGCTACACCTTC,CASSSGGHGYTF
.,TRBJ2-1,.,TRBV12-3/TRBV12-4,TGTGCCAGCAGGCAGAGGGGCCGTAATGAGCAGTTCTTC,CASRQRGRNEQFF
.,TRBJ2-7,once,TRBV27,TGTGCCAGCAGTTTATGGTTGGGACATGCCTACGAGCAGTACTTC,CASSLWLGHAYEQYF
TRBD2,TRBJ2-7,.,TRBV4-1,TGCGCCAGCAGCCACCCCGGGACTAGCGGGAGCAACGAGCAGTACTTC,CASSHPGTSGSNEQYF
TRBD1,TRBJ1-4,.,TRBV6-1,TGTGCCAGCAGTGAGTCCGGGACAGGGGGTGAAAAACTGTTTTTT,CASSESGTGGEKLFF
.,TRBJ2-5,.,TRBV7-2,TGTGCCAGCAGCTTGGGGGTGGGGTTAGGGCAAGAGACCCAGTACTTC,CASSLGVGLGQETQYF
TRBD1,TRBJ1-5,once,TRBV18,TGTGCCAGCTCACCGGACAGGTCCTACCAGCCCCAGCATTTT,CASSPDRSYQPQHF
TRBD2,TRBJ2-7,.,TRBV5-1,TGCGCCAGCAGACCCAGCGGGATTGAGGGAGGTTCCTACGAGCAGTACTTC,CASRPSGIEGGSYEQYF
.,TRBJ1-1,.,TRBV9,TGTGCCAGCAGCGTAGGGGGAGGGGGAGGCACTGAAGCTTTCTTT,CASSVGGGGGTEAFF
.,TRBJ1-1,.,TRBV6-5,TGTGCCAGCAGTACGGGACGGCTGAACACTGAAGCTTTCTTT,CASSTGRLNTEAFF
TRBD1,TRBJ2-3,.,TRBV5-4,TGTGCCAGCAGCTTGGGACAGGGGCGGGCAGATACGCAGTATTTT,CASSLGQGRADTQYF
TRBD2,TRBJ2-3,.,TRBV19,TGTGCCAGTAGTCCGACCGTAGCGGGTTACACAGATACGCAGTATTTT,CASSPTVAGYTDTQYF
TRBD2,TRBJ2-6,.,TRBV12-5,TGTGCTAGTGGTTTGGAAACCGGGACTAGCGGCTCTGGGGCCAACGTCCTGACTTTC,CASGLETGTSGSGANVLTF
.,TRBJ2-1,once,TRBV5-6,TGTGCCAGCAGCTTGGTTTTTATTGGCAGATACAATGAGCAGTTCTTC,CASSLVFIGRYNEQFF
.,TRBJ1-1,.,TRBV2,TGTGCCAGCAGTGAAGCGGGCGGGGACACTGAAGCTTTCTTT,CASSEAGGDTEAFF
TRBD1,TRBJ1-2,.,TRBV11-2,TGTGCCAGCAGCCCCGGACAGGGGGTGGTCTATGGCTACACCTTC,CASSPGQGVVYGYTF
.,TRBJ2-1,.,TRBV7-6,TGTGCCAGCAGTCCGGTCGGGCAGAGCTCCTACAATGAGCAGTTCTTC,CASSPVGQSSYNEQFF
TRBD1,TRBJ1-4,.,TRBV3-1/TRBV3-2,TGTGCCAGCAGCCAAGGGACAGGGGGCTTTGAAAAACTGTTTTTT,CASSQGTGGFEKLFF
TRBD2,TRBJ2-1,.,TRBV6-4,TGTGCCAGCAGTGACGGGCTAGCGGGAGTACGTGAGCAGTTCTTC,CASSDGLAGVREQFF
.,TRBJ2-7,.,TRBV6-6,TGTGCCAGCAGATGGTCCAGGGAAGTGGAGGAGCAGTACTTC,CASRWSREVEEQYF
.,TRBJ2-3,.,TRBV12-3/TRBV12-4,TGTGCCAGCAGTTTTTTTGAGACAGATACGCAGTATTTT,CASSFFETDTQYF